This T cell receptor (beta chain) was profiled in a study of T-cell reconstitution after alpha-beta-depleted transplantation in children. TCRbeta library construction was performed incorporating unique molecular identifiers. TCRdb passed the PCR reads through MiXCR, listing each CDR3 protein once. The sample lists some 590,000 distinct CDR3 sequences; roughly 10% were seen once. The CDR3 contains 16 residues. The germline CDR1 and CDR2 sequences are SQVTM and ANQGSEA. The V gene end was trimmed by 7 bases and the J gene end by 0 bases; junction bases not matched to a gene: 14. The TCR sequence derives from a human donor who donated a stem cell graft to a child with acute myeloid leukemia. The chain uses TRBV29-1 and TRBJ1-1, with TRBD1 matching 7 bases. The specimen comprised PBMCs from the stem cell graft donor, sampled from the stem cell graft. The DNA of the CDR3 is TGCAGCGCCCTAGGACAGGTCGATTCTATGAACACTGAAGCTTTCTTT. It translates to CSALGQVDSMNTEAFF.